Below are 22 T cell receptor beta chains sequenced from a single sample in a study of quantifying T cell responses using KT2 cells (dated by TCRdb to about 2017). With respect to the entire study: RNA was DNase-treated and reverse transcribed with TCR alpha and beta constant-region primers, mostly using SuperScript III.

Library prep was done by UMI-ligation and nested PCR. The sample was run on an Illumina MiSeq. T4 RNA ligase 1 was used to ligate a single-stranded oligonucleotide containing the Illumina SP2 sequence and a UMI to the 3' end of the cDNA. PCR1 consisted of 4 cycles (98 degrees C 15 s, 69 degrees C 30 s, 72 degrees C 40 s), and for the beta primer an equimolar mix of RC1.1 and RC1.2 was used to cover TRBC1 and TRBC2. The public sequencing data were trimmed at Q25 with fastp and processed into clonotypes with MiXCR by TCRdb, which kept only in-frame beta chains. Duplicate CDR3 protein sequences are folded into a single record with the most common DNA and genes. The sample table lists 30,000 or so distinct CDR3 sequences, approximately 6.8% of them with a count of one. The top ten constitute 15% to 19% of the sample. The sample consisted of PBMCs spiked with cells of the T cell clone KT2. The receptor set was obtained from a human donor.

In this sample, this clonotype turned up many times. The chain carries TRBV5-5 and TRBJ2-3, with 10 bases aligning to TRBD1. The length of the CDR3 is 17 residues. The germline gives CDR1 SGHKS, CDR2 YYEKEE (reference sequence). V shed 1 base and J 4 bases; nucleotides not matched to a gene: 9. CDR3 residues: CASSLRGQGTGADTQYF. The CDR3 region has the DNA TGTGCCAGCAGCTTGCGGGGACAGGGGACAGGGGCAGATACGCAGTATTTT. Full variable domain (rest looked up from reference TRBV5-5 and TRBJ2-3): DAGVTQSPTHLIKTRGQQVTLRCSPISGHKSVSWYQQVLGQGPQFIFQYYEKEERGRGNFPDRFSARQFPNYSSELNVNALLLGDSALYLCASSLRGQGTGADTQYFGPGTRLTVL.

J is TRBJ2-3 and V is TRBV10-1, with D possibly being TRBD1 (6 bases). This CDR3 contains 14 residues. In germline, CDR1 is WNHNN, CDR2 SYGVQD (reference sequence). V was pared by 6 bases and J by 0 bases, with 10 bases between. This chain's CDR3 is CASSEGTSTDTQYF. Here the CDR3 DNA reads TGCGCCAGCAGCGAAGGGACAAGCACAGATACGCAGTATTTT.

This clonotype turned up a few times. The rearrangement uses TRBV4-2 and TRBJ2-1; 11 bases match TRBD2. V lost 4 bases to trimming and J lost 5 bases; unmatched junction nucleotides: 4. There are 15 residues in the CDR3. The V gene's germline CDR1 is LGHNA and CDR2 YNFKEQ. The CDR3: CASSRTSGSDNEQFF. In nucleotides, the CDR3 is TGTGCCAGCAGCCGCACTAGCGGGAGCGACAATGAGCAGTTCTTC.

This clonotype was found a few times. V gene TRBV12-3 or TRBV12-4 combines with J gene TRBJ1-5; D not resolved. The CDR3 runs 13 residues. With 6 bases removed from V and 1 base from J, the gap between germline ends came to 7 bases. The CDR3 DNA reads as TGTGCCAGCAGCCCCGAAAGCAATCAGCCCCAGCATTTT. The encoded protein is CASSPESNQPQHF.

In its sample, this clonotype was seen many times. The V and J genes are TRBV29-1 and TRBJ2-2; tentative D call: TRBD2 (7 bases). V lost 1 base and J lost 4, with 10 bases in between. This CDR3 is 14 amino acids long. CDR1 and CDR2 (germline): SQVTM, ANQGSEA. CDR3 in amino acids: CSVEVGGLTGELFF. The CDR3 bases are TGCAGCGTTGAAGTGGGGGGGCTCACCGGGGAGCTGTTTTTT.

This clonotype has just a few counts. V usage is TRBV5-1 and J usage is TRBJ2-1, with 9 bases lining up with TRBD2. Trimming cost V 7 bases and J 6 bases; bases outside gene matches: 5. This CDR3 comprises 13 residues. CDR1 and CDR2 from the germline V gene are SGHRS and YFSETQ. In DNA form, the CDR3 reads TGCGCCAGCGAGCCTAGCGGGGCCAATGAGCAGTTCTTC. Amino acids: CASEPSGANEQFF.

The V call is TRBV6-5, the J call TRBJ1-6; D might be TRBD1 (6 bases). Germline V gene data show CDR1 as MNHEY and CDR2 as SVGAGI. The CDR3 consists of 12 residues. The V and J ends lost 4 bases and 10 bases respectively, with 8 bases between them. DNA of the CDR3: TGTGCCAGCAGTTTCAGGGGATCACCCCTCCACTTT. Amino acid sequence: CASSFRGSPLHF.

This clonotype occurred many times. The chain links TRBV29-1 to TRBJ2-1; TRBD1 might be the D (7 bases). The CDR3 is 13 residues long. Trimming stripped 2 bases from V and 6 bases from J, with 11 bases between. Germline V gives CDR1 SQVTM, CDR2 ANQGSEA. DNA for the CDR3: TGCAGCGTTGAACGACAGGGACTCAATGAGCAGTTCTTC. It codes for CSVERQGLNEQFF.

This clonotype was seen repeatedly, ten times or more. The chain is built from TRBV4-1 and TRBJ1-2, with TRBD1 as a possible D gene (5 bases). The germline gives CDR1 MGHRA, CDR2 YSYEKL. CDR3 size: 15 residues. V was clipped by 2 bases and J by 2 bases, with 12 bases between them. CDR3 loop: CASSQNRDGNYGYTF. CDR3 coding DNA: TGCGCCAGCAGCCAAAACCGGGACGGAAACTATGGCTACACCTTC.

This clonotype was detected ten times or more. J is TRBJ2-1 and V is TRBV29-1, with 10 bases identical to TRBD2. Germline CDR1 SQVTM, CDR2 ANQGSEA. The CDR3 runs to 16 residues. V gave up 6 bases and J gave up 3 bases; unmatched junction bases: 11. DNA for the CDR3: TGCAGCGTCGGAGAGCCACTAGCGGGAATCTACAATGAGCAGTTCTTC. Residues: CSVGEPLAGIYNEQFF.

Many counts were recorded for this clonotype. The CDR3 DNA reads TGTGCCAGCAGCTTATCCGGAACAGGGAATGAGCAGTTCTTC. Translated: CASSLSGTGNEQFF. The V gene is TRBV7-2, the J gene TRBJ2-1; perhaps TRBD1 as D (6 bases). V was shortened by 2 bases and J by 7 bases, with 12 bases between the two germline ends. The V gene's germline CDR1 is SGHTA and CDR2 FQGNSA. This CDR3 comprises 14 residues.

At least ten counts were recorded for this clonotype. The CDR3 is CASGRGPQETQYF. The DNA for the CDR3 is TGTGCCAGCGGGAGGGGGCCACAAGAGACCCAGTACTTC. This rearrangement joins TRBV3-1 to TRBJ2-5; the D gene could be TRBD1 or TRBD2 (7 bases each). V lost 8 bases and J lost 2, with 12 bases in between. CDR1 and CDR2 (germline): LGHDT, YNNKEL (reference sequence). This CDR3 has 13 amino acids.

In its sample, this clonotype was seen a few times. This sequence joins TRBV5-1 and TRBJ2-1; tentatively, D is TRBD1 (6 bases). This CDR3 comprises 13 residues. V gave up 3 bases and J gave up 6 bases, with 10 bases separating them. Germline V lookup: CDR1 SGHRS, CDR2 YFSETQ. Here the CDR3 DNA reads TGCGCCAGCAGCTGGGACATAGCCAATGAGCAGTTCTTC. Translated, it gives CASSWDIANEQFF.

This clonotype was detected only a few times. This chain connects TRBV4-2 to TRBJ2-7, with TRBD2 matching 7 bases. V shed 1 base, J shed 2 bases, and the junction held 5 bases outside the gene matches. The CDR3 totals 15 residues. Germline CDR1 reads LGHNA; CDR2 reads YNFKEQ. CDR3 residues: CASSQVARGTYEQYF. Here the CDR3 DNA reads TGTGCCAGCAGCCAAGTCGCGCGGGGGACCTACGAGCAGTACTTC.

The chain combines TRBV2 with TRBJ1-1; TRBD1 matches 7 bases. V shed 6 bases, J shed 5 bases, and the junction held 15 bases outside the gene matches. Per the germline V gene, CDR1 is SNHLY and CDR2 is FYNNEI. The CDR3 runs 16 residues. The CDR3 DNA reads TGTGCCAGCAGCCAGCCAAGAGACAGGGTCGAGACTGAAGCTTTCTTT. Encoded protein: CASSQPRDRVETEAFF.

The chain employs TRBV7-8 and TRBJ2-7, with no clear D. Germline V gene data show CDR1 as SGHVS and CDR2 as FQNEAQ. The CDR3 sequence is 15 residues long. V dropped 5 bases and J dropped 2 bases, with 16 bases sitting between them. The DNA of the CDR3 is TGTGCCAGCAGCGCAGAACGCTTTTTAACCTACGAGCAGTACTTC. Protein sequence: CASSAERFLTYEQYF.

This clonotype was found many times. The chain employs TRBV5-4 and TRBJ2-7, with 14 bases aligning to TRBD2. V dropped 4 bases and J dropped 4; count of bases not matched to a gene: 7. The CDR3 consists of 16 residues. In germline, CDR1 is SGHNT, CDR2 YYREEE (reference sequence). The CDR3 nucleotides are TGTGCCAGCAGCCCGGGGACTAGCGGGGGCTATTACGAGCAGTACTTC. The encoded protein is CASSPGTSGGYYEQYF.

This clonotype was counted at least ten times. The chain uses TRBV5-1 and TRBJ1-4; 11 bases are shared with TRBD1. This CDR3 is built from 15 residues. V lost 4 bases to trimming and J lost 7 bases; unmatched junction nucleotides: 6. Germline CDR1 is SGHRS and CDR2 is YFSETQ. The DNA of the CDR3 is TGCGCCAGCAGCACGGACAGGGGGCGGGGTGAAAAACTGTTTTTT. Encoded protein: CASSTDRGRGEKLFF.

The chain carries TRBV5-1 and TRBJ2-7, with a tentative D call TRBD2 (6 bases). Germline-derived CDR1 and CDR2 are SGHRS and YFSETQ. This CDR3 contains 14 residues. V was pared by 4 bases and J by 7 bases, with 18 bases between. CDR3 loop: CASSLEGRVEEQYF. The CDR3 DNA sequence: TGCGCCAGCAGCCTGGAGGGGCGAGTGGAGGAGCAGTACTTC.

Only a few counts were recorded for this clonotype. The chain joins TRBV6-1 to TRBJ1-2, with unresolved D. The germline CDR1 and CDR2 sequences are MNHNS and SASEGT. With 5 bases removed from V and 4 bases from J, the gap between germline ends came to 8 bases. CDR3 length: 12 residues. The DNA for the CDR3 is TGTGCCAGCAGTCCCAGGTTCTATGGCTACACCTTC. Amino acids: CASSPRFYGYTF.

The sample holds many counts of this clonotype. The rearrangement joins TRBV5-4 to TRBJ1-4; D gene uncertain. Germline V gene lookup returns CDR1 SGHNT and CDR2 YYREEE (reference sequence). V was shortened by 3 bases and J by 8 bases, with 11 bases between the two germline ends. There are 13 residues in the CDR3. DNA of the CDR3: TGTGCCAGCAGCTCCAATAACGCCGAAAAACTGTTTTTT. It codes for CASSSNNAEKLFF.

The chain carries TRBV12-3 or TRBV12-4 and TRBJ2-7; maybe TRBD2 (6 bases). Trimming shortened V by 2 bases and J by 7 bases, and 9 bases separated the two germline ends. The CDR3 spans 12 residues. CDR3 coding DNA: TGTGCCAGCAGTTTAACCAGCGGGGAGCAGTACTTC. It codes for CASSLTSGEQYF.